Listed here are 10 T cell receptor beta chains from one sample, sequenced in a study of radiation and T cells in renal cell carcinoma. Time point reported: blood 4 weeks post-SBRT, at nephrectomy. Treatment given: 15 Gy SBRT to primary tumor, nephrectomy 4 weeks later. Sequenced by immunoSEQ multiplex PCR; TCRdb stores in-frame clones only, minus some. Among around 100,000 clones listed, more than 65% were seen once. The sequences come from blood, collected from a patient whose treatment included radiotherapy and nephrectomy. Source of these receptors: a man aged 60 to 75 with renal cell carcinoma.

The V and J genes are TRBV7-2 and TRBJ2-1, with D perhaps TRBD1 or TRBD2 (6 bases each). Trimming left V 4 bases short and J 5 bases short, with 30 bases between. The CDR3 length is 20 residues. The germline V gene encodes CDR1 SGHTA and CDR2 FQGNSA. The CDR3 bases are TGTGCCAGCAGCTCAGCAATCATTTTACGGGGGCTTGGCGGCAACAATGAGCAGTTCTTC. This codes for CASSSAIILRGLGGNNEQFF.

This clone was seen a single time. This sequence joins TRBV29-1 and TRBJ2-1; D remains ambiguous. The germline V gene has CDR1 SQVTM and CDR2 ANQGSEA. CDR3 length: 13 amino acids. V dropped 4 bases and J dropped 7 bases, with 14 bases sitting between them. CDR3 sequence reads: CSVGGSWINEQFF. As DNA, the CDR3 is TGCAGCGTTGGTGGCTCATGGATTAATGAGCAGTTCTTC.

The chain couples TRBV7-9 to TRBJ2-2; the D gene is possibly TRBD2 (5 bases). The length of the CDR3 is 15 residues. Germline lookup yields CDR1 SEHNR and CDR2 FQNEAQ (reference sequence). Trimming pared 0 bases from V and 5 bases from J, leaving 10 bases between. The CDR3 region is CASSLAGSSTGELFF. The DNA for the CDR3 is TGTGCCAGCAGCTTAGCAGGGAGTAGTACCGGGGAGCTGTTTTTT.

This clone has just one count. The rearrangement joins TRBV5-1 to TRBJ2-6, with D uncertain. The CDR3 runs to 15 residues. The V gene's germline CDR1 is SGHRS and CDR2 YFSETQ. The V gene lost 4 bases and the J gene lost 4 bases, with 12 bases spanning the gap. CDR3 residues: CASSLRVGGANVLTF. DNA for the CDR3: TGCGCCAGCAGCCTAAGGGTCGGCGGGGCCAACGTCCTGACTTTC.

V usage is TRBV5-1 and J usage is TRBJ2-7; the match to TRBD1 covers 7 bases. The CDR3 runs 15 residues. Germline trimming cut 3 bases from V and 7 bases from J; bases unmatched to any gene: 13. CDR1 is SGHRS, CDR2 YFSETQ, per germline. The CDR3 sequence is CASSSTGRRLGEQYF. The CDR3 DNA reads TGCGCCAGCAGCTCGACAGGGCGAAGGCTCGGGGAGCAGTACTTC. The full variable domain, rest sourced from reference TRBV5-1 and TRBJ2-7, is KAGVTQTPRYLIKTRGQQVTLSCSPISGHRSVSWYQQTPGQGLQFLFEYFSETQRNKGNFPGRFSGRQFSNSRSEMNVSTLELGDSALYLCASSSTGRRLGEQYFGPGTRLTVT.

V gene TRBV29-1 combines with J gene TRBJ2-3, with D unclear. V was trimmed by 4 bases and J by 0 bases, leaving 11 bases between them. The CDR3 consists of 14 residues. The germline V gene encodes CDR1 SQVTM and CDR2 ANQGSEA. CDR3 loop: CSVGSATSTDTQYF. CDR3 bases: TGCAGCGTTGGTAGTGCTACTAGCACAGATACGCAGTATTTT.

This chain links TRBV9 with TRBJ1-2; D is possibly TRBD1 (6 bases). The germline V gene has CDR1 SGDLS and CDR2 YYNGEE. V was pared by 0 bases and J by 10 bases, with 16 bases between. The CDR3 covers 14 residues. The CDR3 DNA sequence: TGTGCCAGCAGCGTAGGAGGGGGAGCGGTACACTACACCTTC. Protein: CASSVGGGAVHYTF.

This chain links TRBV5-4 with TRBJ2-7, with a possible D match to TRBD2 (7 bases). The CDR3 spans 16 residues. Deletions cut 5 bases from V and 0 bases from J, with 18 bases between. The V gene's germline CDR1 is SGHNT and CDR2 YYREEE (reference sequence). The CDR3 DNA sequence: TGTGCCAGCAGTAGGGGGGGAGGCACCCTCTCCTACGAGCAGTACTTC. Translation: CASSRGGGTLSYEQYF.

CDR3 in DNA: TGTGCCCGGGGGGCCTACACCGGGGAGCTGTTTTTT. This codes for CARGAYTGELFF. The gene calls are TRBV7-9 and TRBJ2-2; D is possibly TRBD2 (7 bases). The CDR3 extends over 12 amino acids. Germline assignment: CDR1 SEHNR and CDR2 FQNEAQ (reference sequence). Trimming pared 11 bases from V and 3 bases from J, leaving 10 bases between.

The chain couples TRBV27 to TRBJ2-1; 9 bases agree with TRBD1. There are 15 residues in the CDR3. CDR1 and CDR2 from the germline V gene are MNHEY and SMNVEV (reference sequence). V gave up 6 bases and J gave up 1 base; unmatched junction bases: 4. The CDR3 loop is CASSPDRGSYNEQFF. CDR3 nucleotide sequence: TGTGCCAGCAGCCCCGACAGGGGGTCCTACAATGAGCAGTTCTTC.